This TCR beta chain was sequenced for a study of blood T cells in healthy people across ages. Study-level findings and limits: Estimated diversity across one million T cells was deemed an underestimate.

A word on this clonotype: What it binds is unknown.

Using a J-beta primer mix together with a sample-barcoded 5' primer, a second PCR was run for about 6 to 12 cycles. Through a template-switch adaptor with 12 random nucleotides, each cDNA molecule received a tag. TCRdb fed the 5' RACE reads into MiXCR, producing one record per CDR3 protein. The table records over 1,500,000 distinct CDR3 sequences, less than 50% of them present only once. There are 16 residues in the CDR3. Trimming pared 0 bases from V and 4 bases from J, leaving 14 bases between. The germline gives CDR1 SGDLS, CDR2 YYNGEE. V gene TRBV9 combines with J gene TRBJ2-1; weak D call: TRBD2 (6 bases). The sample consisted of blood. The sequence came from a woman aged 35 to 49 in good health. In DNA form, the CDR3 reads TGTGCCAGCAGCGTAGCAACGGGACTTCCATACAATGAGCAGTTCTTC. Protein product: CASSVATGLPYNEQFF. Filled out from reference TRBV9 and TRBJ2-1, the complete variable domain reads DSGVTQTPKHLITATGQRVTLRCSPRSGDLSVYWYQQSLDQGLQFLIQYYNGEERAKGNILERFSAQQFPDLHSELNLSSLELGDSALYFCASSVATGLPYNEQFFGPGTRLTVL.